A single sample is the source of the 22 T cell receptor beta chains below, sequenced in a study of early T cells in non-severe SARS-CoV-2 infection. In TCRdb, the 5' RACE reads were re-called with MiXCR into one record per CDR3 protein. This sample carries about 64,000 distinct CDR3 sequences, roughly an eighth of them seen once, and the ten largest clones take over 1.2%. Sequenced material: whole blood, taken at baseline. These receptors were taken from an adult who was a healthcare worker with PCR-confirmed SARS-CoV-2 infection or an uninfected control (not recorded which).

This clonotype has only a few counts. The rearrangement uses TRBV14 and TRBJ1-1; no clear D. The V end was cut by 4 bases, the J end by 7 bases, with 10 bases between. CDR1 is SGHDN, CDR2 FVKESK, per germline. The CDR3 spans 12 residues. CDR3 bases: TGTGCCAGCAGCCGGGGTAGGGTTGAAGCTTTCTTT. It yields the protein CASSRGRVEAFF.

This clonotype appeared many times. The V gene is TRBV10-3, the J gene TRBJ2-1; TRBD2 agrees at 8 bases. Trimming cost V 6 bases and J 4 bases; bases outside gene matches: 11. Germline loops: CDR1 ENHRY, CDR2 SYGVKD. The CDR3 is 16 amino acids. CDR3 nucleotide sequence: TGTGCCATCAGGGAGGGAGGAACTAGCGGATACAATGAGCAGTTCTTC. It yields the protein CAIREGGTSGYNEQFF.

CDR3 DNA sequence: TGTGCCAGCAGGACAGGGGATAATTCACCCCTCCACTTT. Protein product: CASRTGDNSPLHF. The chain has TRBV5-5 and TRBJ1-6, with 8 nucleotides matching TRBD1. V dropped 5 bases and J dropped 5; count of bases not matched to a gene: 0. The germline gives CDR1 SGHKS, CDR2 YYEKEE (reference sequence). This CDR3 has 13 residues.

In its sample, this clonotype was seen a few times. The chain links TRBV18 to TRBJ1-2; the match to TRBD1 covers 8 bases. The V segment lost 3 bases and the J segment 8 bases; nucleotides outside the gene matches: 5. Germline V CDR1 and CDR2: KGHSH, LQKENI. The CDR3 has 13 amino acids. The CDR3 is CASSPDRERGYTF. CDR3 in DNA: TGTGCCAGCTCACCGGACAGGGAAAGGGGCTACACCTTC.

By share of the sample, this clonotype is medium-sized. The J gene is TRBJ2-7, the V gene TRBV20-1; D not certain. The CDR3 is made up of 11 amino acids. CDR1 and CDR2 from the germline V gene are DFQATT and SNEGSKA (reference sequence). Trimming pared 3 bases from V and 2 bases from J, leaving 5 bases between. CDR3 coding DNA: TGCAGTGCTAGCGGTACCTACGAGCAGTACTTC. This translates into CSASGTYEQYF.

The chain uses TRBV30 and TRBJ2-5; maybe TRBD2 (6 bases). The germline V and J ends were trimmed by 2 bases and 4 bases, with 11 bases remaining between them. Germline values: CDR1 GTSNPN, CDR2 SVGIG (reference sequence). The CDR3 is 13 amino acids. The DNA of the CDR3 is TGTGCCTGGAGTACGGGACTCATAGAGACCCAGTACTTC. This encodes CAWSTGLIETQYF.

This clonotype was seen more than once but under ten times. This chain uses TRBV6-4 with TRBJ2-2, with 9 bases that match TRBD2. Germline trimming cut 0 bases from V and 0 bases from J; bases unmatched to any gene: 2. Germline V gene lookup returns CDR1 MRHNA and CDR2 SNTAGT. This CDR3 region has 17 residues. For the CDR3, the DNA is TGTGCCAGCAGTGACTCGGGGACTAGCCCGAACACCGGGGAGCTGTTTTTT. Amino acid sequence: CASSDSGTSPNTGELFF.

The chain uses TRBV11-2 and TRBJ1-1, with 8 bases that match TRBD1. This CDR3 is built from 15 residues. Germline values: CDR1 SGHAT, CDR2 FQNNGV. V lost 5 bases and J lost 0; bases outside the gene matches: 5. CDR3 coding DNA: TGTGCCAGCAGCCGTTCAGGGGGCATGAACACTGAAGCTTTCTTT. This sequence encodes CASSRSGGMNTEAFF.

Many counts were recorded for this clonotype. Here the CDR3 reads CASSIANGLNTEAFF. The CDR3 nucleotides read TGTGCCAGTAGTATAGCGAACGGCCTAAACACTGAAGCTTTCTTT. The chain is built from TRBV19 and TRBJ1-1; D remains ambiguous. Germline V gene data show CDR1 as LNHDA and CDR2 as SQIVND (reference sequence). Trimming cost V 1 base and J 2 bases, with 11 bases left between them. The CDR3 runs 15 residues.

V gene TRBV7-9 combines with J gene TRBJ2-3; D might be TRBD1 or TRBD2, each matching 6 bases. In germline, CDR1 is SEHNR, CDR2 FQNEAQ (reference sequence). V dropped 2 bases and J dropped 0 bases, with 9 bases sitting between them. CDR3 size: 15 residues. CDR3 in DNA: TGTGCCAGCAGCTTAAGAGGGGGGAGCACAGATACGCAGTATTTT. Protein sequence: CASSLRGGSTDTQYF.

This clonotype was counted only a few times. The chain links TRBV18 to TRBJ1-1, with D uncertain. Germline CDR1 KGHSH, CDR2 LQKENI. The CDR3 is made up of 14 amino acids. Between the trimmed V and J ends, which lost 3 bases and 4 bases, there was a span of 12 bases. The CDR3 DNA is TGTGCCAGCTCACCCCACCCATGGAGCACTGAAGCTTTCTTT. This sequence encodes CASSPHPWSTEAFF.

The CDR3 is CASSLVRQNTGELFF. The CDR3 DNA is TGTGCCAGCAGCTTAGTGAGACAGAACACCGGGGAGCTGTTTTTT. This chain connects TRBV7-2 to TRBJ2-2; D not certain. Germline V gene data show CDR1 as SGHTA and CDR2 as FQGNSA. The CDR3 consists of 15 residues. The V end was cut by 1 base, the J end by 1 base, with 7 bases between.

The gene calls are TRBV28 and TRBJ2-4, with 11 bases matching TRBD2. CDR1 is MDHEN and CDR2 is SYDVKM in the germline V gene. V shed 6 bases and J 0 bases; nucleotides not matched to a gene: 7. The CDR3 length is 17 residues. CDR3 amino acids: CASRTSGAGLAKNIQYF. In nucleotides, the CDR3 is TGTGCCAGCAGGACTAGCGGGGCCGGACTAGCCAAAAACATTCAGTACTTC. The full variable domain, in which reference TRBV28 and TRBJ2-4 provide the parts outside the CDR3, is DVKVTQSSRYLVKRTGEKVFLECVQDMDHENMFWYRQDPGLGLRLIYFSYDVKMKEKGDIPEGYSVSREKKERFSLILESASTNQTSMYLCASRTSGAGLAKNIQYFGAGTRLSVL.

The chain joins TRBV12-5 to TRBJ2-3; maybe TRBD1 (5 bases). From germline, CDR1 is LGHNT and CDR2 FRNRAP. The V end lost 0 bases, the J end lost 4 bases, and 11 bases lay between the germline ends. The CDR3 sequence is 15 residues long. The CDR3 is CASGLVRAGPDTQYF. The DNA for the CDR3 is TGTGCTAGTGGTTTGGTACGCGCAGGGCCAGATACGCAGTATTTT.

This clonotype has only a few counts. The chain couples TRBV5-1 to TRBJ2-3; 8 nucleotides match TRBD1. V lost 4 bases, J lost 4 bases, and 8 bases stayed unmatched. The CDR3 has 15 residues. The germline V gene has CDR1 SGHRS and CDR2 YFSETQ. The CDR3 spells CASSADRVRADTQYF. The DNA of the CDR3 is TGCGCCAGCAGCGCGGACAGGGTACGGGCAGATACGCAGTATTTT.

The chain links TRBV7-9 to TRBJ2-3, with TRBD2 identical over 12 bases. The CDR3 covers 18 residues. V lost 5 bases, J lost 0 bases, and 9 bases stayed unmatched. Germline assignment: CDR1 SEHNR and CDR2 FQNEAQ (reference sequence). In DNA form, the CDR3 reads TGTGCCAGCAGCAGAGGACTAGCGGGGCTTGCAAGCACAGATACGCAGTATTTT. Translated, it gives CASSRGLAGLASTDTQYF. Based on the CDR3 plus reference TRBV7-9 and TRBJ2-3, the full variable domain is DTGVSQNPRHKITKRGQNVTFRCDPISEHNRLYWYRQTLGQGPEFLTYFQNEAQLEKSRLLSDRFSAERPKGSFSTLEIQRTEQGDSAMYLCASSRGLAGLASTDTQYFGPGTRLTVL.

This clonotype was recorded a few times. V usage is TRBV7-9 and J usage is TRBJ2-2; weak D call: TRBD2 (5 bases). V was cut by 1 base and J by 6 bases, with 21 bases left in between. Germline values: CDR1 SEHNR, CDR2 FQNEAQ (reference sequence). The CDR3 sequence is 18 residues long. In nucleotides, the CDR3 is TGTGCCAGCAGCTTAGATCCCTACTGGACGGAGGAATCCGGGGAGCTGTTTTTT. Its protein product is CASSLDPYWTEESGELFF.

V usage is TRBV7-9 and J usage is TRBJ2-7; the match to TRBD1 covers 8 bases. Germline-derived CDR1 and CDR2 are SEHNR and FQNEAQ (reference sequence). The CDR3 consists of 15 residues. The V gene end was trimmed by 6 bases and the J gene end by 5 bases; junction bases not matched to a gene: 12. In DNA form, the CDR3 reads TGTGCCAGCAGTTCCGCGAGGACAGGGACCAACGAGCAGTACTTC. Translation gives CASSSARTGTNEQYF. The full variable domain, its missing parts supplied by reference TRBV7-9 and TRBJ2-7, is DTGVSQNPRHKITKRGQNVTFRCDPISEHNRLYWYRQTLGQGPEFLTYFQNEAQLEKSRLLSDRFSAERPKGSFSTLEIQRTEQGDSAMYLCASSSARTGTNEQYFGPGTRLTVT.

This clonotype has a handful of counts. The CDR3 DNA follows: TGTGCTAGTGCCGAGAACACTGAAGCTTTCTTT. Translated: CASAENTEAFF. V and J are TRBV12-5 and TRBJ1-1, with D unclear. Germline V lookup: CDR1 LGHNT, CDR2 FRNRAP. The CDR3 loop spans 11 amino acids. Trimming stripped 7 bases from V and 1 base from J, with 4 bases between.

This clonotype was counted at least ten times. The chain has TRBV29-1 and TRBJ1-2; tentatively, D is TRBD1 (6 bases). The V end lost 2 bases, the J end lost 4 bases, and 14 bases lay between the germline ends. Germline assignment: CDR1 SQVTM and CDR2 ANQGSEA. The length of the CDR3 is 14 residues. CDR3 nucleotides: TGCAGCGTTGAACCCCCAGGGGTAAGCTATGGCTACACCTTC. This encodes CSVEPPGVSYGYTF.

The V call is TRBV11-2, the J call TRBJ1-2, with TRBD1 matching 8 bases. The germline V gene has CDR1 SGHAT and CDR2 FQNNGV. The CDR3 is made up of 14 amino acids. V shed 0 bases and J 6 bases; nucleotides not matched to a gene: 3. CDR3 bases: TGTGCCAGCAGCTTAGAATGGACAGGGAATGGCTACACCTTC. Its protein product is CASSLEWTGNGYTF. The complete variable domain, with remaining parts taken from reference TRBV11-2 and TRBJ1-2, reads EAGVAQSPRYKIIEKRQSVAFWCNPISGHATLYWYQQILGQGPKLLIQFQNNGVVDDSQLPKDRFSAERLKGVDSTLKIQPAKLEDSAVYLCASSLEWTGNGYTFGSGTRLTVV.

The gene calls are TRBV5-6 and TRBJ1-2; tentative D call: TRBD1 (6 bases). The V and J ends lost 4 bases and 5 bases respectively, with 18 bases between them. Germline V lookup: CDR1 SGHDT, CDR2 YYEEEE. CDR3 length: 15 amino acids. CDR3 region: CASSPRATGLYGYTF. CDR3 nucleotides: TGTGCCAGCAGCCCTCGAGCGACAGGTTTATATGGCTACACCTTC.